The present TCR beta chain was sequenced within a study of blood T cells in healthy people across ages. Study findings and constraints: Nothing was known about donor CMV status, and this possibly confounded expanded clonotype changes.

The authors extracted at least 5 micrograms of total RNA per sample. The V gene lost 3 bases and the J gene lost 7 bases, with 16 bases spanning the gap. The germline CDR1 and CDR2 sequences are SNHLY and FYNNEI. CDR3 size: 15 residues. About this clonotype: Its antigen is as yet unknown.

Together with a sample-barcoded 5' primer, a J-beta primer mix was included in a second PCR lasting roughly 6 to 12 cycles. TCRdb passed the 5' RACE reads through MiXCR, listing each CDR3 protein once. In the table there are about 780,000 distinct CDR3 sequences, roughly 24% of which are singletons. These data were also reused for a study on T cells of mothers and their children. That study reports: Donors comprised three healthy Caucasian mothers plus their six children. Persistent microchimeric T cell clones were sought, and none were detected.

The receptor was isolated from a boy younger than 18 in good health. The chain uses TRBV2 and TRBJ2-1; D uncertain. Material: blood. The CDR3 loop is CASSDNFGSFNEQFF. CDR3 DNA sequence: TGTGCCAGCAGTGATAATTTCGGGTCCTTTAATGAGCAGTTCTTC.